This is a list of T cell receptor beta chains from one sample in a study of blood T cell repertoires in COVID-19. Assay: immunoSEQ multiplex PCR; the TCRdb copy retains only in-frame clones and omits some. The sample holds about 170,000 clones; around nine tenths are singletons and the top ten take 0.5% to 0.55%. Sequenced material: peripheral blood. The receptors originated from a man aged 45-65 years with acute or convalescent COVID-19. CDR3s include the opening cysteine and the closing phenylalanine or tryptophan. D genes are given only for firm matches. Clone size is given for some rows only: seen once, a few or many times, or a class if the clone is expanded.

V	length	J	size	D	DNA	CDR3
TRBV5-1	14	TRBJ1-2	-	TRBD1	TGCGCCAGCAGCAAGCGGACAGGACAATATGGCTACACCTTC	CASSKRTGQYGYTF
TRBV9	17	TRBJ2-2	-	TRBD1	TGTGCCAGCAGCGTAGGGGGACAGGGGGCGAACACCGGGGAGCTGTTTTTT	CASSVGGQGANTGELFF
TRBV19	13	TRBJ1-2	-	-	TGTGCCACCCGGAGGAAGGCCTTTAGTGGCTACACCTTC	CATRRKAFSGYTF
TRBV10-1	21	TRBJ2-2	-	TRBD2	TGCGCCAGCAGTGAGGTAGGACTAGCGAGTATTTGGGAGGAGAACACCGGGGAGCTGTTTTTT	CASSEVGLASIWEENTGELFF
TRBV7-8	17	TRBJ2-2	-	-	TGTGCCAGCAGCTTAGTGGGGGCTTACGCGAACACCGGGGAGCTGTTTTTT	CASSLVGAYANTGELFF
TRBV9	13	TRBJ2-5	-	TRBD1	TGTGCCAGCAGCTATGGACAGGAACCTACCCAGTACTTC	CASSYGQEPTQYF
TRBV7-2	14	TRBJ1-1	-	TRBD1	TGTGCCAGCAGCCTCGGACAGGGTAACACTGAAGCTTTCTTT	CASSLGQGNTEAFF
TRBV27	16	TRBJ2-1	-	TRBD1	TGTGCCAGCAGTCCCTACAGGGGGATACAATACAATGAGCAGTTCTTC	CASSPYRGIQYNEQFF
TRBV27	15	TRBJ2-1	-	TRBD1	TGTGCCAGCAGGGGGACAGGGAGTGGGTACAATGAGCAGTTCTTC	CASRGTGSGYNEQFF
TRBV5-5	14	TRBJ1-5	-	-	TGTGCCAGCACCCTTCGGGGTTGGGATCAGCCCCAGCATTTT	CASTLRGWDQPQHF
TRBV27	15	TRBJ2-7	-	TRBD2	TGTGCCAGCAGTTTTCTGGGACTAGCGGGAGGCGAGCAGTACTTC	CASSFLGLAGGEQYF
TRBV7-2	13	TRBJ2-5	-	-	TGTGCCAGCAGCTCAGGGACTTCAGAGACCCAGTACTTC	CASSSGTSETQYF
TRBV2	14	TRBJ1-5	once	-	TGTGCCAGCATGACGGGACTTCTCAATCAGCCCCAGCATTTT	CASMTGLLNQPQHF
TRBV14	18	TRBJ1-4	-	-	TGTGCCAGCAGCCAATTTTGGGGACACATTACAACTAATGAAAAACTGTTTTTT	CASSQFWGHITTNEKLFF
TRBV3-1/TRBV3-2	14	TRBJ1-4	-	-	TGTGCCAGCAGCCCCACGTCCTTCGGGGGAAAACTGTTTTTT	CASSPTSFGGKLFF
TRBV5-1	11	TRBJ2-5	-	-	TGCGCCAGCAGCCTCCTCGAGACCCAGTACTTC	CASSLLETQYF
TRBV11-2	12	TRBJ2-2	-	-	TGTGCCAGCAGCTTATCGCGGGGGGAGCTGTTTTTT	CASSLSRGELFF
TRBV7-3	15	TRBJ2-2	-	-	TGTGCCAGCAGCTTAACTAGAGGCGGCACCGGGGAGCTGTTTTTT	CASSLTRGGTGELFF
TRBV7-9	16	TRBJ1-2	once	-	TGTGCCAGCAGCTTAGGTCAGACAACGGCTAACTATGGCTACACCTTC	CASSLGQTTANYGYTF
TRBV27	14	TRBJ1-2	-	TRBD1	TGTGCCAGCAGTTTGGGGACAGGGGTGCGGGGCTACACCTTC	CASSLGTGVRGYTF
TRBV30	14	TRBJ1-5	-	TRBD1	TGTGCCTGGACCAGGACAGGGGGAAATCAGCCCCAGCATTTT	CAWTRTGGNQPQHF
TRBV13	16	TRBJ1-1	-	-	TGTGCCAGCAGGAGACCGCGCGGGGATAAGAACACTGAAGCTTTCTTT	CASRRPRGDKNTEAFF
TRBV11-2	15	TRBJ2-2	-	TRBD1	TGTGCCAGCAGCTTAGTTGGACAGGGAGTCGGGGAGCTGTTTTTT	CASSLVGQGVGELFF
TRBV6-6	14	TRBJ1-5	-	TRBD1	TGTGCCAGCAGTGCAGACAGGGGCAGGCAGCCCCAGCATTTT	CASSADRGRQPQHF
TRBV7-2	19	TRBJ2-1	-	TRBD2	TGTGCCAGCAGCCCAACTAGCGGGGGGGTACACTCCGCTTACAATGAGCAGTTCTTC	CASSPTSGGVHSAYNEQFF